The clone carrying this T cell receptor beta chain was seen a few times. Its specificity is unknown. Separation by sorting yielded CD4+ and CD8+ T cells from PBMCs. This sample is part of a study of CD8+ T cells in alopecia areata. Study-wide points: In scalp samples, resident alphabeta T cells of normal skin are also sequenced. TCRs were shared less clearly across patients than in mice, possibly for HLA-related reasons. In lesional scalp, particularly from alopecia totalis/universalis, clonality was higher than in normal scalp.

cDNA reverse transcribed from extracted RNA served as the sequencing template. Repertoires were generated with immunoSEQ multiplex PCR, while TCRdb's copy carries only in-frame clones and drops some. This table has 130,000 to 150,000 clones, less than 65% appearing once. This CDR3 comprises 13 residues. V lost 0 bases, J lost 0 bases, and 6 bases lay in between. The germline gives CDR1 SQVTM, CDR2 ANQGSEA. The sequencing sample was made of CD8+ T cells sorted from blood. The chain employs TRBV29-1 and TRBJ2-7; TRBD1 might be the D (6 bases). The receptor was isolated from a human donor in good health. The CDR3 nucleotides are TGCAGCGTTGAAGAGGACAGCTCCTACGAGCAGTACTTC. Translating it yields CSVEEDSSYEQYF.